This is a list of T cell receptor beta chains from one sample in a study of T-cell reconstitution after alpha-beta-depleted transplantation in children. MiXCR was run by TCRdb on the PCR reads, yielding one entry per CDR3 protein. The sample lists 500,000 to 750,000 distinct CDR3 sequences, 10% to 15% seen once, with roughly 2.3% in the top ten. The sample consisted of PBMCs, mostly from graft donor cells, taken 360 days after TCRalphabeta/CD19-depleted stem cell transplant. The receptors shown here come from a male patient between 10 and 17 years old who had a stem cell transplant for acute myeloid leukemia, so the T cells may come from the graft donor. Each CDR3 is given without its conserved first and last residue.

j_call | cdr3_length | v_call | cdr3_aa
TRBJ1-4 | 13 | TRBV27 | ASKLPGAANEKLF
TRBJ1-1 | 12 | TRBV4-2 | ASSQPRHYTEAF
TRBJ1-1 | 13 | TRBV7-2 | ASSFSGLGNTEAF
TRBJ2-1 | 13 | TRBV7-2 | ASSSTPGGWNEQF
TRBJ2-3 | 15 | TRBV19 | ASSIDSLAASTDTQY
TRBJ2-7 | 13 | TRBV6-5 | ASSFIGLAAYEQY
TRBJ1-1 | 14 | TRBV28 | ASSPPQGGGDTEAF
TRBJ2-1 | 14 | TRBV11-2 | ASSGTRTSGSDEQF
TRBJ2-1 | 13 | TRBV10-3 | AISEPGQGVNEQF
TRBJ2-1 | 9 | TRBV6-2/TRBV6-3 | ASTSLNEQF
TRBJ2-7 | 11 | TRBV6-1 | ASGDRLPYEQY
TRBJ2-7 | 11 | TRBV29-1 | SVVIAGVYEQY
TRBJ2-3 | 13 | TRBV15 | ATSRDKRSTDTQY
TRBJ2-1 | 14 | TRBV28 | ASSSRQGIAYNEQF
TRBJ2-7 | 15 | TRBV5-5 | ASSFPGGLAGFYEQY
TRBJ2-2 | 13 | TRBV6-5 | ASSYPREDTGELF
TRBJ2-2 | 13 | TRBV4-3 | ASSQGARGTGELF
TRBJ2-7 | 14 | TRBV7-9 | ASSSWTSGPPYEQY
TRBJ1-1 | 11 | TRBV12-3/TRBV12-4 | ASSDRLNTEAF
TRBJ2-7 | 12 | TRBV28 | ASSTTLVAYEQY
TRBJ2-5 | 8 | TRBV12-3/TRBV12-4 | ASSNSRQY
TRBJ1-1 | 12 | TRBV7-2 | ASSLETANTEAF
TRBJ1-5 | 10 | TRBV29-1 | SVRGAGQPQH
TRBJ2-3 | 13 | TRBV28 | ASSLDRGVGDTQY
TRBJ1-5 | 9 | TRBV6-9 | ASWGDQPQH
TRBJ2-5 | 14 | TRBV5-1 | ASSLVLTGPGETQY
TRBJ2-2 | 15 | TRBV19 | ASSTGQGAANTGELF